This T cell receptor (beta chain) was documented in a study of blood T cell repertoires in COVID-19. Methods used by the authors: Estimated nucleated cell counts came from reference gene primer amplification. Profiled with immunoSEQ multiplex PCR; TCRdb holds only in-frame clones, not every one. That table is the source of V, J and clone size, and D and trimming were worked out from the DNA. The sample holds about 470,000 clones, approximately 90% seen once. V lost 3 bases to trimming and J lost 4 bases, with 11 bases between them. Germline V gene lookup returns CDR1 SGHDT and CDR2 YYEEEE. There are 14 residues in the CDR3. Donors were grouped by their self-reported clinical history.

The genes are TRBV5-6 and TRBJ2-1; D is uncertain. Sequenced: PBMCs or T cells enriched from blood (not recorded which). This clonotype was sampled from a young woman who had recovered from COVID-19. The CDR3 DNA is TGTGCCAGCAGCTGGGCTAACGGATACAATGAGCAGTTCTTC. Protein sequence: CASSWANGYNEQFF.